The clone carrying this T cell receptor (beta chain) was detected only a few times. Vbeta (60) and Jbeta (13) primers were used in the PCR. Produced via immunoSEQ multiplex PCR; TCRdb's table is partial and in-frame only. The data show approximately 160,000 clones, with around 75% seen just once and about 1.9% held by the top ten. This donor's record omits CMV serostatus. This specimen comes from a study of cytomegalovirus exposure and HLA in healthy donors. Study as a whole: Within the Caucasian-associated ancestry cluster were 81% of the roughly 360 genotyped donors.

Sequenced sample: PBMCs. This clonotype was sampled from a human donor in good health.

The CDR3, as DNA: TGTGCCACCAGCAGAGATCGGCAGGGGGTAAGGTCTGGAAACACCATATATTTT. The encoded protein is CATSRDRQGVRSGNTIYF. The chain employs TRBV15 and TRBJ1-3; 7 nucleotides match TRBD1. Trimming took 0 bases from V and 1 from J; bases not matched to a gene: 9. Germline loops: CDR1 LNHNV, CDR2 YYDKDF (reference sequence). The CDR3 consists of 18 residues.